The rows below give T cell receptor beta chains drawn from one sample of a study of blood T cell repertoires in COVID-19. Here immunoSEQ multiplex PCR was the method, and the copy in TCRdb shows in-frame clones only, minus some. The repertoire holds roughly 16,000 clones, with roughly 81% as singletons. Material: peripheral blood. All receptors come from a man in his 60s with acute or convalescent COVID-19. The conserved cysteine and the conserved F or W are not part of the CDR3 here. Fields, in order: V gene, CDR3 protein.

V gene: TRBV5-4; CDR3 protein: ASSLWPSPGLVTEAF
V gene: TRBV15; CDR3 protein: ATSRGAGYEQY
V gene: TRBV5-4; CDR3 protein: ASSLAGGTDTQY
V gene: TRBV30; CDR3 protein: AWSFLPGQTNTGELF
V gene: TRBV2; CDR3 protein: ASHTGNDYQPQH
V gene: TRBV9; CDR3 protein: ASSGFTGDYGYT
V gene: TRBV4-2; CDR3 protein: ASSQEGVENGSPLH
V gene: TRBV5-1; CDR3 protein: ASSPYLSGGSNTEAF
V gene: TRBV7-9; CDR3 protein: ASSLAQNLETGELF
V gene: TRBV5-1; CDR3 protein: ASSFSGQGRGQETQY
V gene: TRBV9; CDR3 protein: ASSAQGISGNTIY
V gene: TRBV6-1; CDR3 protein: ASSEIQGFVGYT
V gene: TRBV6-5; CDR3 protein: ASSNGGGPYEQY
V gene: TRBV24-1; CDR3 protein: ATSDSGDQETQY
V gene: TRBV19; CDR3 protein: ASSIGPSQETQY
V gene: TRBV20-1; CDR3 protein: SAGLEGEQY
V gene: TRBV4-2; CDR3 protein: ASSLEGSGGVTDTQY
V gene: TRBV28; CDR3 protein: ASGQTNTGELF
V gene: TRBV4-2; CDR3 protein: ASSQESYGYT
V gene: TRBV11-1; CDR3 protein: ASSLTGNSNQPQH
V gene: TRBV10-3; CDR3 protein: AITRDSNNSPLH
V gene: TRBV27; CDR3 protein: ASSLYQAGRETQY
V gene: TRBV5-1; CDR3 protein: ASSLAELSSYNSPLH
V gene: TRBV6-1; CDR3 protein: ASSERWTDYGYT
V gene: TRBV27; CDR3 protein: ASSLQGEETQY
V gene: TRBV6-4; CDR3 protein: ASPVGRGTQETQY
V gene: TRBV30; CDR3 protein: AWIPLGQGTTGELF
V gene: TRBV19; CDR3 protein: ASTDPGGRASYGYT
V gene: TRBV5-1; CDR3 protein: ASNSGPNTGELF
V gene: TRBV13; CDR3 protein: ASSLWGTRGRDSDTQY
V gene: TRBV7-9; CDR3 protein: ASSLASSGDEQY
V gene: TRBV5-4; CDR3 protein: ASSFLGGENIQY
V gene: TRBV6-5; CDR3 protein: ASTLGNTEAF
V gene: TRBV5-4; CDR3 protein: ASRGGENEKLF
V gene: TRBV27; CDR3 protein: ASSLRTGNYEQY
V gene: TRBV10-3; CDR3 protein: AISDRGASEAF
V gene: TRBV29-1; CDR3 protein: SVGAFLGSGKETQY
V gene: TRBV5-1; CDR3 protein: ASSLEAGQPNTEAF
V gene: TRBV6-5; CDR3 protein: ASSPWPTENQPQH
V gene: TRBV21-1; CDR3 protein: ASSKDRGTEAF
V gene: TRBV29-1; CDR3 protein: SVGDRVDYGYT
V gene: TRBV13; CDR3 protein: ASGTGGTYEQY